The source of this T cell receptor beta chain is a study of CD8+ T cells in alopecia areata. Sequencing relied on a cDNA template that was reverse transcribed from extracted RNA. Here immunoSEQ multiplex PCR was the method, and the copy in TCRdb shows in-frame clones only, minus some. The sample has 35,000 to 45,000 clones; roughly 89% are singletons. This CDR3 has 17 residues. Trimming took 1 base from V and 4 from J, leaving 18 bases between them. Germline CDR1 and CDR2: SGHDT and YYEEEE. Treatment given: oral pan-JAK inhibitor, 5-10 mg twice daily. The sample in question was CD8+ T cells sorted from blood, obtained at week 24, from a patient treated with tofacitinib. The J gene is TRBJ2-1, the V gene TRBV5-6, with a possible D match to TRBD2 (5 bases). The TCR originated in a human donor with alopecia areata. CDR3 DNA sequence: TGTGCCAGCAGCTTGAAGTATCCAGAGGGCCCTTACAATGAGCAGTTCTTC. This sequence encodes CASSLKYPEGPYNEQFF.